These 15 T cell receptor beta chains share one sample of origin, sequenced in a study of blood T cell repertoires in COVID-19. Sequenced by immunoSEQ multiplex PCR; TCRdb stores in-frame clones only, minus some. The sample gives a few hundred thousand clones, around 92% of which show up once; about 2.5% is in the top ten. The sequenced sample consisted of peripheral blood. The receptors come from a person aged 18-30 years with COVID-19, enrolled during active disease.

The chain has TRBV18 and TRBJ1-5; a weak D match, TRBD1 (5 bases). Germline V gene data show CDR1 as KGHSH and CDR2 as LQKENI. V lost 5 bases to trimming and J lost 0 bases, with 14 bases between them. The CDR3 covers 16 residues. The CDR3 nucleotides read TGTGCCAGCTCAGGGACTTGGGGAGATAGCAATCAGCCCCAGCATTTT. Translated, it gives CASSGTWGDSNQPQHF.

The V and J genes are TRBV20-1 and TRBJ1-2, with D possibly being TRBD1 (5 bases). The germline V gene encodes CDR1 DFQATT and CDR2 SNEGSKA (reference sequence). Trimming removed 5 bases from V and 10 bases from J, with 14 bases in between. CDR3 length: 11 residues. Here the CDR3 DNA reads TGCAGTGCTCCGGGACCGGGACTCTACACCTTC. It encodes CSAPGPGLYTF.

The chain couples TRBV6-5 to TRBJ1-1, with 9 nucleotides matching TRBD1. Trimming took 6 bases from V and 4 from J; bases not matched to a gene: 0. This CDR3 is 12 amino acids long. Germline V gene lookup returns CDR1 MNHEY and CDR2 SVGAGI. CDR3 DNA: TGTGCCAGCAGGGGACAGGGCACTGAAGCTTTCTTT. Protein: CASRGQGTEAFF.

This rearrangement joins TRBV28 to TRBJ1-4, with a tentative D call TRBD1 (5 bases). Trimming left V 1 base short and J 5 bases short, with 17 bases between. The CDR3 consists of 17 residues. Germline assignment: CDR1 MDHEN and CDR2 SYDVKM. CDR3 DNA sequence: TGTGCCAGCAGTTTATTGGGGGAGGGAAGCGTAAATGAAAAACTGTTTTTT. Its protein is CASSLLGEGSVNEKLFF.

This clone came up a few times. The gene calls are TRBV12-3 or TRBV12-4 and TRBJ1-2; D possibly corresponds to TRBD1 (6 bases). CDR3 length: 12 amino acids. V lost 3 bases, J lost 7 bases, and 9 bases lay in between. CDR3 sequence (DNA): TGTGCCAGCAGTTTGACAGGTAGTGGCTACACCTTC. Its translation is CASSLTGSGYTF.

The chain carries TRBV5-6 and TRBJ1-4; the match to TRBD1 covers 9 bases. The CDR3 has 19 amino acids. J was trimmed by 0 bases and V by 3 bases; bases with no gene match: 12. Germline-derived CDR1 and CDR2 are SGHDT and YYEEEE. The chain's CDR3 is CASSYAWDRVPATNEKLFF. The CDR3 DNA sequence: TGTGCCAGCAGCTATGCTTGGGACAGGGTCCCTGCAACTAATGAAAAACTGTTTTTT. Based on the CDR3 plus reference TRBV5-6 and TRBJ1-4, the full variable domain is DAGVTQSPTHLIKTRGQQVTLRCSPKSGHDTVSWYQQALGQGPQFIFQYYEEEERQRGNFPDRFSGHQFPNYSSELNVNALLLGDSALYLCASSYAWDRVPATNEKLFFGSGTQLSVL.

The CDR3 sequence is CASSLSDSARYNEQFF. CDR3 DNA: TGTGCCAGCAGTTTATCAGATAGCGCGCGTTACAATGAGCAGTTCTTC. The rearrangement uses TRBV28 and TRBJ2-1; tentative D call: TRBD2 (5 bases). The CDR3 consists of 16 residues. The germline V gene has CDR1 MDHEN and CDR2 SYDVKM. V lost 1 base to trimming and J lost 4 bases, with 14 bases between them.

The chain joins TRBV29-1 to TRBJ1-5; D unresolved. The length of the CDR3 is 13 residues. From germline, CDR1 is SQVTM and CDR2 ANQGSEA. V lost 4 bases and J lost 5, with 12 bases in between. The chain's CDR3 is CSVGTGADQPQHF. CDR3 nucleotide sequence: TGCAGCGTTGGTACGGGAGCCGATCAGCCCCAGCATTTT.

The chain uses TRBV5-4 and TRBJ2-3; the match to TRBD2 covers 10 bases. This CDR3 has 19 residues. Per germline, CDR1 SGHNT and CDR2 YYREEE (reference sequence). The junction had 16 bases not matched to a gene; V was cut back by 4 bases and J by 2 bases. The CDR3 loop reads CASSLPWASGSGDTDTQYF. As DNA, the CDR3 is TGTGCCAGCAGCCTCCCGTGGGCTAGCGGGAGCGGCGACACAGATACGCAGTATTTT.

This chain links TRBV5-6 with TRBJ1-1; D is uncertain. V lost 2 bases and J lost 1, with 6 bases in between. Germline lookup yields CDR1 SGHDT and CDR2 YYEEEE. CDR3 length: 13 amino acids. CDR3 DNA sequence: TGTGCCAGCAGCTTTACCGGGAACACTGAAGCTTTCTTT. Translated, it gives CASSFTGNTEAFF.

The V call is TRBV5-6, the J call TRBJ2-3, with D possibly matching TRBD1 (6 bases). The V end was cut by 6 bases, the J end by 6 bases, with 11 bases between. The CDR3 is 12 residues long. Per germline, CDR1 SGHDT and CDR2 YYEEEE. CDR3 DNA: TGTGCCAGCACAACTGGGGGCGATACGCAGTATTTT. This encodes CASTTGGDTQYF. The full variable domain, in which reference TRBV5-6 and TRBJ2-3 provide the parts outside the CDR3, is DAGVTQSPTHLIKTRGQQVTLRCSPKSGHDTVSWYQQALGQGPQFIFQYYEEEERQRGNFPDRFSGHQFPNYSSELNVNALLLGDSALYLCASTTGGDTQYFGPGTRLTVL.

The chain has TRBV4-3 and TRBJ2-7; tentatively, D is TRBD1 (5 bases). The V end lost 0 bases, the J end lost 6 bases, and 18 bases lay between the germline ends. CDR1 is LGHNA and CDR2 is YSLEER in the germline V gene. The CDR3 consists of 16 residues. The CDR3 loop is CASSQDESQGEFEQYF. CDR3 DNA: TGCGCCAGCAGCCAAGACGAAAGCCAAGGGGAATTCGAGCAGTACTTC.

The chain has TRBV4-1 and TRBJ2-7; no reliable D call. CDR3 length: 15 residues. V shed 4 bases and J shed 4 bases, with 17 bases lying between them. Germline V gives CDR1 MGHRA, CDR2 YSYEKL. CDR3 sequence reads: CASSRLETPIYEQYF. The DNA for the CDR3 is TGCGCCAGCAGCCGGCTGGAGACCCCAATTTACGAGCAGTACTTC.

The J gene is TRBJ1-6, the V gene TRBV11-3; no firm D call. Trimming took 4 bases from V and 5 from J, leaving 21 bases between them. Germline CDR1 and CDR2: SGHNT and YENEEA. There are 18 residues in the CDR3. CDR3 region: CASSWEDSTSPNNSPLHF. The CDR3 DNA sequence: TGTGCCAGCAGCTGGGAGGATTCGACTTCTCCTAATAATTCACCCCTCCACTTT.

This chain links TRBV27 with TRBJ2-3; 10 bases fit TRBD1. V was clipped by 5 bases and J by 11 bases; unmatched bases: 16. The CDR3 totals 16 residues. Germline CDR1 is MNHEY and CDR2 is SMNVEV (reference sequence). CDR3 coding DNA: TGTGCCAGCAGTCTAATCGGGACAGGGGCCGATATTATGCAGTATTTT. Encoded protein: CASSLIGTGADIMQYF.